These 26 T cell receptor beta chains share one sample of origin, sequenced in a study of blood T cell repertoires in COVID-19. Generated by immunoSEQ multiplex PCR, the TCRdb table keeps only in-frame clones and is missing some. The table lists 490,000 or so clones, about 85% of them singletons. Sequences were obtained from PBMCs or T cells enriched from blood (not recorded which). The receptors were sampled from a woman aged 60-75 years who had recovered from COVID-19.

The rearrangement uses TRBV19 and TRBJ2-1, with 8 bases that match TRBD2. The trim removed 7 bases at V and 5 bases at J, leaving 7 bases unmatched. This CDR3 has 14 amino acids. Germline assignment: CDR1 LNHDA and CDR2 SQIVND (reference sequence). Written as DNA, the CDR3 is TGTGCCAGTACCTCGGGACTAGTAAACAATGAGCAGTTCTTC. It encodes CASTSGLVNNEQFF.

The V and J genes are TRBV5-1 and TRBJ2-1; 9 bases align to TRBD2. CDR3 length: 15 amino acids. Trimming took 6 bases from V and 0 from J; bases not matched to a gene: 4. In germline, CDR1 is SGHRS, CDR2 YFSETQ. Here the CDR3 reads CASTERGASYNEQFF. Written as DNA, the CDR3 is TGCGCCAGCACCGAGCGGGGGGCCTCCTACAATGAGCAGTTCTTC. The full variable domain, completed using reference TRBV5-1 and TRBJ2-1, is KAGVTQTPRYLIKTRGQQVTLSCSPISGHRSVSWYQQTPGQGLQFLFEYFSETQRNKGNFPGRFSGRQFSNSRSEMNVSTLELGDSALYLCASTERGASYNEQFFGPGTRLTVL.

The rearrangement uses TRBV5-1 and TRBJ2-5; 9 nucleotides agree with TRBD1. CDR1 SGHRS and CDR2 YFSETQ come from the germline V gene. V gave up 4 bases and J gave up 5 bases; unmatched junction bases: 9. The CDR3 loop spans 15 amino acids. DNA of the CDR3: TGCGCCAGCAGCCTCCACAGGGGGCAGGGGGAGACCCAGTACTTC. Translated: CASSLHRGQGETQYF.

J is TRBJ1-2 and V is TRBV14, with unresolved D. V was trimmed by 5 bases and J by 4 bases, leaving 14 bases between them. The CDR3 runs 14 residues. Germline V gene data show CDR1 as SGHDN and CDR2 as FVKESK. CDR3: CASSIGNSPYGYTF. The CDR3 DNA reads TGTGCCAGCAGCATTGGAAACAGTCCCTATGGCTACACCTTC.

This clone was found a few times. V gene TRBV6-5 combines with J gene TRBJ1-1, with 8 bases matching TRBD1. Germline V gene lookup returns CDR1 MNHEY and CDR2 SVGAGI. J was trimmed by 8 bases and V by 7 bases; bases with no gene match: 3. The CDR3 runs 11 residues. The CDR3 reads CASTWTGEAFF. For the CDR3, the DNA is TGTGCCAGCACCTGGACAGGGGAAGCTTTCTTT.

The chain joins TRBV2 to TRBJ2-1; 16 bases fit TRBD2. Germline V gene data show CDR1 as SNHLY and CDR2 as FYNNEI. J lost 0 bases, V lost 6 bases, and 11 bases had no gene match. This CDR3 comprises 20 residues. In DNA, the CDR3 is TGTGCCAGCAGCTCCCCCGGGACTAGCGGGGGGGTTCGCTCCTACAATGAGCAGTTCTTC. Translating it yields CASSSPGTSGGVRSYNEQFF.

CDR3 in DNA: TGTGCCAGCAGTCCCTTCCGACAGGGACGGGCGGGAGGCTACACCTTC. It specifies CASSPFRQGRAGGYTF. This sequence joins TRBV27 and TRBJ1-2; 7 bases fit TRBD1. The trim removed 5 bases at V and 8 bases at J, leaving 17 bases unmatched. This CDR3 comprises 16 residues. The germline CDR1 and CDR2 sequences are MNHEY and SMNVEV (reference sequence).

This chain links TRBV11-2 with TRBJ2-7; a possible D gene is TRBD1 (6 bases). Germline V CDR1 and CDR2: SGHAT, FQNNGV. Trimming removed 1 base at V and 6 bases at J, with 25 bases between. This CDR3 contains 18 residues. The CDR3 nucleotides read TGTGCCAGCAGCTTAGTGGTCATCGGGGAACTTGGGGGCTTCGAGCAGTACTTC. Translating gives CASSLVVIGELGGFEQYF. The variable domain in full, with the rest retrieved from reference TRBV11-2 and TRBJ2-7, is EAGVAQSPRYKIIEKRQSVAFWCNPISGHATLYWYQQILGQGPKLLIQFQNNGVVDDSQLPKDRFSAERLKGVDSTLKIQPAKLEDSAVYLCASSLVVIGELGGFEQYFGPGTRLTVT.

The chain employs TRBV5-5 and TRBJ2-7, with 12 bases aligning to TRBD1. This CDR3 is 15 amino acids long. In germline, CDR1 is SGHKS, CDR2 YYEKEE (reference sequence). V lost 4 bases and J lost 3; bases outside the gene matches: 5. CDR3 loop: CASSGGTGGFYEQYF. As DNA, the CDR3 is TGTGCCAGCAGCGGAGGGACAGGGGGCTTCTACGAGCAGTACTTC.

With respect to this clone: Other DNA sequences in the sample encode the same CDR3. The V call is TRBV4-1, the J call TRBJ1-5; D is uncertain. V lost 1 base to trimming and J lost 0 bases, with 4 bases between them. Germline lookup yields CDR1 MGHRA and CDR2 YSYEKL. The CDR3 spans 14 residues. CDR3 nucleotides: TGCGCCAGCAGCCAAGTCCTTAGCAATCAGCCCCAGCATTTT. Its translation is CASSQVLSNQPQHF.

The rearrangement joins TRBV7-2 to TRBJ1-3; D is ambiguous. CDR3 size: 16 residues. V was cut by 0 bases and J by 0 bases, with 9 bases left in between. CDR1 and CDR2 (germline): SGHTA, FQGNSA. CDR3 sequence reads: CASSLALETSGNTIYF. CDR3 DNA: TGTGCCAGCAGCTTAGCGCTAGAGACCTCTGGAAACACCATATATTTT.

This rearrangement joins TRBV7-8 to TRBJ2-2; D is perhaps TRBD2 (5 bases). V was trimmed by 8 bases and J by 4 bases, leaving 11 bases between them. Germline V lookup: CDR1 SGHVS, CDR2 FQNEAQ. This CDR3 is built from 13 residues. The CDR3 region has the DNA TGTGCCAGCCAGACGGGGTCCACCGGGGAGCTGTTTTTT. Its protein product is CASQTGSTGELFF.

This rearrangement joins TRBV5-1 to TRBJ1-1; D perhaps matches TRBD1 (5 bases). Trimming removed 5 bases at V and 0 bases at J, with 11 bases between. Germline CDR1 is SGHRS and CDR2 is YFSETQ. The CDR3 length is 14 residues. The CDR3 loop reads CASRGGDLNTEAFF. DNA of the CDR3: TGCGCCAGCAGGGGGGGAGATCTGAACACTGAAGCTTTCTTT.

This clone was detected once. The V gene is TRBV27, the J gene TRBJ1-5; tentative D call: TRBD1 (5 bases). The CDR3 consists of 14 residues. Germline V gene lookup returns CDR1 MNHEY and CDR2 SMNVEV (reference sequence). The germline V and J ends were trimmed by 1 base and 7 bases, with 11 bases remaining between them. The CDR3 region is CASSLLGGEQPQHF. The CDR3 DNA sequence: TGTGCCAGCAGTTTATTGGGGGGAGAACAGCCCCAGCATTTT.

The chain uses TRBV5-1 and TRBJ2-2; TRBD1 might be the D (5 bases). The V end was cut by 4 bases, the J end by 2 bases, with 9 bases between. This CDR3 is built from 14 residues. Germline CDR1 reads SGHRS; CDR2 reads YFSETQ. The CDR3 nucleotides are TGCGCCAGCAGCCCACAGGCTAACACCGGGGAGCTGTTTTTT. It yields the protein CASSPQANTGELFF.

This clone was counted a few times. CDR3 amino acids: CASSLAPGLAKNIQYF. The CDR3 DNA follows: TGCGCCAGCAGCTTGGCACCAGGGTTAGCCAAAAACATTCAGTACTTC. V usage is TRBV5-1 and J usage is TRBJ2-4, with a tentative D call TRBD1 (5 bases). CDR3 size: 16 residues. From germline, CDR1 is SGHRS and CDR2 YFSETQ. The germline V and J ends were trimmed by 0 bases and 0 bases, with 10 bases remaining between them. The full variable domain, with the rest looked up from reference TRBV5-1 and TRBJ2-4, is KAGVTQTPRYLIKTRGQQVTLSCSPISGHRSVSWYQQTPGQGLQFLFEYFSETQRNKGNFPGRFSGRQFSNSRSEMNVSTLELGDSALYLCASSLAPGLAKNIQYFGAGTRLSVL.

This clone was seen a handful of times. The chain joins TRBV6-5 to TRBJ2-3; 7 bases agree with TRBD1. Germline lookup yields CDR1 MNHEY and CDR2 SVGAGI. V lost 7 bases to trimming and J lost 7 bases; unmatched junction nucleotides: 14. This CDR3 has 15 residues. This CDR3 is CASTPGTGARNTQYF. The CDR3 DNA reads TGTGCCAGCACCCCGGGAACAGGGGCTAGAAATACGCAGTATTTT.

V is TRBV30 and J is TRBJ1-2; TRBD1 might be the D (5 bases). CDR3 length: 13 amino acids. Germline V CDR1 and CDR2: GTSNPN, SVGIG (reference sequence). Between the trimmed V and J ends, which lost 0 bases and 4 bases, there was a span of 9 bases. The CDR3 sequence is CAWSVGRVYGYTF. CDR3 nucleotides: TGTGCCTGGAGTGTTGGCAGGGTCTATGGCTACACCTTC.

The V gene is TRBV5-1, the J gene TRBJ1-1; the D is unclear. V was cut by 5 bases and J by 6 bases, with 11 bases left in between. In germline, CDR1 is SGHRS, CDR2 YFSETQ. The CDR3 length is 12 residues. The CDR3 sequence: CASRTEGPEAFF. CDR3 coding DNA: TGCGCCAGCAGGACGGAGGGCCCTGAAGCTTTCTTT. Together with reference TRBV5-1 and TRBJ1-1, the CDR3 gives the full variable domain: KAGVTQTPRYLIKTRGQQVTLSCSPISGHRSVSWYQQTPGQGLQFLFEYFSETQRNKGNFPGRFSGRQFSNSRSEMNVSTLELGDSALYLCASRTEGPEAFFGQGTRLTVV.

The rearrangement links TRBV21-1 to TRBJ2-3; the D call TRBD2 from the table was never checked on the DNA. TRBV21-1 counts as a pseudogene. The CDR3 is made up of 16 amino acids. The CDR3 sequence: CASSKGEVNPPDTQYF. The CDR3, as DNA: TGTGCCAGCAGCAAAGGGGAGGTCAACCCTCCAGATACGCAGTATTTT.

CDR3 residues: CASSPPGHIYGYTF. The CDR3 coding sequence is TGTGCCAGCAGTCCCCCGGGACATATCTATGGCTACACCTTC. The J gene is TRBJ1-2, the V gene TRBV5-4, with D perhaps TRBD1 (6 bases). V gave up 5 bases and J gave up 4 bases, with 15 bases separating them. This CDR3 region has 14 residues. Per the germline V gene, CDR1 is SGHNT and CDR2 is YYREEE (reference sequence).

This chain connects TRBV15 to TRBJ1-4, with D unresolved. The V gene lost 9 bases and the J gene lost 5 bases, with 7 bases spanning the gap. From germline, CDR1 is LNHNV and CDR2 YYDKDF (reference sequence). The CDR3 contains 11 residues. CDR3 bases: TGTGCCACGTCGCAGAATGAAAAACTGTTTTTT. It is translated as CATSQNEKLFF.

This clone was detected only a few times. V usage is TRBV3-1 (or the pseudogene TRBV3-2) and J usage is TRBJ1-1, with D perhaps TRBD1 (5 bases). Germline CDR1 LGHDT, CDR2 YNNKEL (reference sequence). The CDR3 sequence is 14 residues long. Trimming stripped 4 bases from V and 4 bases from J, with 13 bases between. The CDR3 sequence is CASSRGGAGTEAFF. The CDR3 nucleotides read TGTGCCAGCAGCCGGGGGGGAGCGGGCACTGAAGCTTTCTTT.

The chain carries TRBV19 and TRBJ2-7, with 7 bases lining up with TRBD2. This CDR3 has 15 residues. Losses at the gene ends were 1 base for V and 0 bases for J; bases not matched to a gene: 3. CDR1 and CDR2 from the germline V gene are LNHDA and SQIVND (reference sequence). The DNA for the CDR3 is TGTGCCAGTAGTATAGCGGCGGGGGACTCCTACGAGCAGTACTTC. This translates into CASSIAAGDSYEQYF.

This clone appeared a single time. The rearrangement joins TRBV7-2 to TRBJ1-3, with D perhaps matching TRBD1 (6 bases). The CDR3 is made up of 16 amino acids. Trimming left V 5 bases short and J 4 bases short, with 18 bases between. From germline, CDR1 is SGHTA and CDR2 FQGNSA. As DNA, the CDR3 is TGTGCCAGCAGCGATCAACAGGGAGCGACAGGAAACACCATATATTTT. Translation gives CASSDQQGATGNTIYF.

The V gene is TRBV15, the J gene TRBJ1-2; 10 nucleotides line up with TRBD1. The CDR3 is 15 residues long. Germline CDR1 LNHNV, CDR2 YYDKDF (reference sequence). V lost 2 bases to trimming and J lost 4 bases; unmatched junction nucleotides: 4. In DNA, the CDR3 is TGTGCCACCAGCAGACCCGGGACAGGGGTCTATGGCTACACCTTC. Translating it yields CATSRPGTGVYGYTF.